The rows below give T cell receptor beta chains drawn from one sample of a study of T cells after yellow fever vaccination. Each CDR3 protein is one row after TCRdb ran MiXCR on the 5' RACE reads. The repertoire holds roughly 63,000 distinct CDR3 sequences, with roughly 7.4% as singletons. The source was CD8+ T cells sorted from PBMCs, collected 15 days after the yellow fever booster vaccination. The receptors were sampled from a young man who received the YFV17D yellow fever vaccine. CDR3s include the opening cysteine and the closing phenylalanine or tryptophan. The D gene is left open where the match is weak. The size of a clone is reported for some rows only, either as once, few or many, or as a class for expanded clones.

clone_size d_call j_call v_call cdr3_aa cdr3_nt
many NA TRBJ2-5 TRBV4-3 CASSQDTPKTQYF TGCGCCAGCAGTCAAGACACCCCAAAGACCCAGTACTTC
few NA TRBJ1-4 TRBV18 CASSPQGTNEKLFF TGTGCCAGCTCACCACAGGGGACTAATGAAAAACTGTTTTTT
many NA TRBJ2-2 TRBV6-5 CASSRRISPDTGELFF TGTGCCAGCAGTCGGCGTATCAGCCCCGACACCGGGGAGCTGTTTTTT
many NA TRBJ2-1 TRBV7-6 CASSLAASSNEQFF TGTGCCAGCAGCTTAGCCGCTTCCTCTAATGAGCAGTTCTTC
many NA TRBJ1-1 TRBV19 CASSIQGNTEAFF TGTGCCAGTAGTATCCAGGGTAACACTGAAGCTTTCTTT
medium-sized TRBD2 TRBJ2-1 TRBV3-1 CASSQESGLERKQFF TGTGCCAGCAGCCAAGAATCCGGACTAGAACGGAAACAGTTCTTC
NA TRBD2 TRBJ2-3 TRBV18 CASSPWDYTDTQYF TGTGCCAGCTCACCATGGGACTACACAGATACGCAGTATTTT
NA NA TRBJ2-7 TRBV5-6 CASSLTSREQYF TGTGCCAGCAGCTTGACCTCACGCGAGCAGTACTTC
NA NA TRBJ2-7 TRBV7-2 CASSPLALRYEQYF TGTGCCAGCAGCCCACTAGCCCTCCGCTACGAGCAGTACTTC
many NA TRBJ2-7 TRBV11-2 CASSLGPGQTFAEQYF TGTGCCAGCAGCTTAGGGCCCGGGCAGACTTTCGCCGAGCAGTACTTC
few TRBD1 TRBJ2-5 TRBV29-1 CSVEVTGQGAWETQYF TGCAGCGTTGAAGTGACGGGACAGGGGGCATGGGAGACCCAGTACTTC
many NA TRBJ2-3 TRBV7-8 CASSLVPGITDTQYF TGTGCCAGCAGCTTAGTTCCGGGAATCACAGATACGCAGTATTTT
many NA TRBJ2-1 TRBV5-1 CASSTSGTPYSNEQFF TGCGCCAGCAGCACGTCCGGGACTCCCTATAGCAATGAGCAGTTCTTC
NA TRBD1 TRBJ1-1 TRBV4-1 CASSQETGMNTEAFF TGCGCCAGCAGCCAAGAGACAGGGATGAACACTGAAGCTTTCTTT
many NA TRBJ2-2 TRBV7-9 CASSLGDLNTGELFF TGTGCCAGCAGCTTGGGGGATTTGAACACCGGGGAGCTGTTTTTT
many NA TRBJ2-7 TRBV20-1 CSARDESGRNYEQYF TGCAGTGCTAGAGATGAATCGGGACGTAACTACGAGCAGTACTTC
many TRBD1 TRBJ2-7 TRBV14 CASSQWTGGYEQYF TGTGCCAGCAGCCAATGGACAGGGGGCTACGAGCAGTACTTC
few TRBD2 TRBJ2-5 TRBV5-1 CASSSGTKETQYF TGCGCCAGCAGCTCCGGGACTAAAGAGACCCAGTACTTC
many TRBD2 TRBJ2-4 TRBV28 CASNSPASGVQYF TGTGCCAGCAACTCCCCCGCTAGCGGTGTTCAGTACTTC
many NA TRBJ2-2 TRBV27 CASSLGQGNTGELFF TGTGCCAGCAGTTTGGGTCAGGGAAACACCGGGGAGCTGTTTTTT
many TRBD2 TRBJ2-1 TRBV7-3 CASSYLGGLAVQGDNEQFF TGTGCCAGCAGCTACCTTGGGGGACTAGCGGTACAGGGGGACAATGAGCAGTTCTTC
NA TRBD1 TRBJ1-6 TRBV19 CASSDTGDSYNSPLHF TGTGCCAGTAGTGACACAGGGGACTCCTATAATTCACCCCTCCACTTT
many NA TRBJ1-2 TRBV9 CASSVAQFGTVDGYTF TGTGCCAGCAGCGTAGCTCAGTTTGGTACAGTGGATGGCTACACCTTC
many NA TRBJ2-6 TRBV5-1 CASSSSRVTGANVLTF TGCGCCAGCAGTTCAAGTAGGGTTACTGGGGCCAACGTCCTGACTTTC
many TRBD1 TRBJ2-1 TRBV27 CASSSHSQPWDRTNEQFF TGTGCCAGCAGTTCGCACAGCCAACCATGGGACAGGACCAATGAGCAGTTCTTC
many NA TRBJ2-5 TRBV30 CAWSAPTDFLQSQETQYF TGTGCCTGGAGTGCGCCTACCGATTTTCTACAGAGCCAAGAGACCCAGTACTTC
NA TRBD1 TRBJ1-4 TRBV27 CASSLRPGQGKEKLFF TGTGCCAGCAGTTTAAGGCCGGGACAGGGGAAGGAAAAACTGTTTTTT
many NA TRBJ1-1 TRBV25-1 CASSDESQGPLNTEAFF TGTGCCAGCAGTGATGAGAGCCAGGGGCCGCTCAACACTGAAGCTTTCTTT
many TRBD2 TRBJ2-1 TRBV3-1 CASSQGLADTYEQFF TGTGCCAGCAGCCAAGGACTAGCGGACACATATGAGCAGTTCTTC